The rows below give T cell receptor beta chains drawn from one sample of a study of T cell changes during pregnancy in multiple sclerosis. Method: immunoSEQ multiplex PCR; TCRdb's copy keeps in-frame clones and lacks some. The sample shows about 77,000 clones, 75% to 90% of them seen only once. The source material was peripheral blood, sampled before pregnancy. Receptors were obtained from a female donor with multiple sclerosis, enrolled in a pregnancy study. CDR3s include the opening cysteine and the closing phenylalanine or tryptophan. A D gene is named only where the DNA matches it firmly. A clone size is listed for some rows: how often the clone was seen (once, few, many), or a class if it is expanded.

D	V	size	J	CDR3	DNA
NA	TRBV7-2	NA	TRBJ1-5	CASSQAAIQGNQPQHF	TGTGCCAGCAGCCAAGCAGCCATCCAGGGAAATCAGCCCCAGCATTTT
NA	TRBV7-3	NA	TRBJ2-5	CASSFNRGAGETQYF	TGTGCCAGCAGCTTCAACCGGGGGGCGGGAGAGACCCAGTACTTC
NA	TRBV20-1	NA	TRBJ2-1	CSPPGDEQFF	TGCAGTCCACCGGGGGATGAGCAGTTCTTC
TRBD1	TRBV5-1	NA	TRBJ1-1	CASSEPGQIISSGDTEAFF	TGCGCCAGCAGCGAACCGGGACAGATCATTTCTAGTGGTGACACTGAAGCTTTCTTT
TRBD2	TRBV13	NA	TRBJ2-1	CASSPPGTRVSEQFF	TGTGCCAGCAGCCCGCCGGGGACTAGGGTTAGTGAGCAGTTCTTC
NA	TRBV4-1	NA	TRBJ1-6	CASSQAQVPNSPLHF	TGCGCCAGCAGCCAAGCACAGGTGCCTAATTCACCCCTCCACTTT
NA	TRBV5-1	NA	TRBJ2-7	CASSLNGLISYEQYF	TGCGCCAGCAGCTTGAACGGGTTGATCTCCTACGAGCAGTACTTC
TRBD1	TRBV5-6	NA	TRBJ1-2	CASRGTGFNYGYTF	TGTGCCAGCAGGGGGACAGGTTTTAACTATGGCTACACCTTC
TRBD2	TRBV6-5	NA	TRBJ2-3	CASSWYSGGSDTQYF	TGTGCCAGCAGTTGGTACAGCGGGGGATCAGATACGCAGTATTTT
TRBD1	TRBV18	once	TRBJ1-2	CASSPQGAENYGYTF	TGTGCCAGCTCGCCACAGGGGGCCGAGAACTATGGCTACACCTTC
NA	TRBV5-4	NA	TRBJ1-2	CASSAGTNYGYTF	TGTGCCAGCAGCGCGGGAACTAACTATGGCTACACCTTC
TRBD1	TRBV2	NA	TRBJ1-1	CASSPYGQENTEAFF	TGTGCCAGCAGCCCTTACGGACAGGAGAACACTGAAGCTTTCTTT
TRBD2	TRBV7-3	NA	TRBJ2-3	CASSVSPSGGENTQYF	TGTGCCAGCAGCGTCTCCCCTAGCGGGGGGGAAAATACGCAGTATTTT
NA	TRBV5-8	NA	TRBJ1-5	CASSFSGNNQPQHF	TGTGCCAGCAGCTTTTCAGGAAACAATCAGCCCCAGCATTTT
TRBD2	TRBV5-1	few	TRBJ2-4	CASRGTSGQNIQYF	TGCGCCAGCAGGGGGACTAGCGGACAAAACATTCAGTACTTC
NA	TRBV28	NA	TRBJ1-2	CASRRGTTYGYTF	TGTGCCAGCAGGCGGGGGACTACTTATGGCTACACCTTC
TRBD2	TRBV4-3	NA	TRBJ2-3	CASSQDGTSADTQYF	TGCGCCAGCAGCCAAGACGGGACTAGCGCAGATACGCAGTATTTT
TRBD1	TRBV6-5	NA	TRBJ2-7	CASSYSGTGVYEQYF	TGTGCCAGCAGTTACTCTGGGACAGGAGTCTACGAGCAGTACTTC
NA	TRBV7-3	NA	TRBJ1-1	CASRGGPNTEAFF	TGTGCCAGCAGGGGGGGACCGAACACTGAAGCTTTCTTT
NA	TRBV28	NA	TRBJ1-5	CASSPDFNQPQHF	TGTGCCAGCAGTCCAGACTTCAATCAGCCCCAGCATTTT
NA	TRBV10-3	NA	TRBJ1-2	CAISGNRERSYGYTF	TGTGCCATCAGTGGTAACAGGGAACGATCATATGGCTACACCTTC
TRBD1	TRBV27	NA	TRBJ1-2	CATKHDRETGYTF	TGTGCCACTAAACATGACAGGGAAACTGGCTACACCTTC
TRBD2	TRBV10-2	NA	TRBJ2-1	CASSAWGGYNEQFF	TGCGCCAGCAGTGCGTGGGGGGGCTACAATGAGCAGTTCTTC
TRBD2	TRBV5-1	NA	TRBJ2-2	CASSYLAGGNTGELFF	TGCGCCAGCAGTTATTTAGCGGGGGGAAACACCGGGGAGCTGTTTTTT
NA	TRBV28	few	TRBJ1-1	CASSFRGRRSEAFF	TGTGCCAGCAGTTTCCGGGGGAGGAGGTCTGAAGCTTTCTTT
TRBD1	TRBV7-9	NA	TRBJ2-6	CASSPDRGVGANVLTF	TGTGCCAGCAGCCCGGACAGGGGGGTTGGGGCCAACGTCCTGACTTTC
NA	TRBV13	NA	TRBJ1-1	CASSIQNEAFF	TGTGCCAGCAGCATACAGAATGAAGCTTTCTTT
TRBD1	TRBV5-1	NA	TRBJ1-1	CASSLNTNGQVEAFF	TGCGCCAGCAGCCTCAACACAAATGGACAGGTGGAAGCTTTCTTT
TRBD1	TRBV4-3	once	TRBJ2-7	CASSQEIGTGSYEQYF	TGCGCCAGCAGCCAAGAGATCGGGACAGGGAGCTACGAGCAGTACTTC
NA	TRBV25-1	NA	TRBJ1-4	CASSEFLGLNEKLFF	TGTGCCAGCAGTGAATTCCTAGGACTTAATGAAAAACTGTTTTTT
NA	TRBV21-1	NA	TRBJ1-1	CASSKENTLAYMNTEAFF	TGTGCCAGCAGCAAAGAAAACACATTAGCATACATGAACACTGAAGCTTTCTTT
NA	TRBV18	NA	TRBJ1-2	CASSPGLDYGYTF	TGTGCCAGCTCCCCGGGACTGGACTATGGCTACACCTTC
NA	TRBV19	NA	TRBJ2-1	CASRQDVSYNEQFF	TGTGCCAGCCGACAGGACGTCTCCTACAATGAGCAGTTCTTC
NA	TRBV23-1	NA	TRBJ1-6	CASSPLNSYNSPLHF	TGCGCCAGCAGTCCACTAAACTCCTATAATTCACCCCTCCACTTT
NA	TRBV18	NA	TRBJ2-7	CASSPTGSSNEQYF	TGTGCCAGCTCACCAACAGGTAGTTCCAACGAGCAGTACTTC
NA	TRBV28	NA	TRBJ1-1	CASSAQDTEAFF	TGTGCCAGCAGTGCTCAGGATACTGAAGCTTTCTTT
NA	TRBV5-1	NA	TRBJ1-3	CASSLTGPGNTIYF	TGCGCCAGCAGCTTGACAGGGCCTGGAAACACCATATATTTT
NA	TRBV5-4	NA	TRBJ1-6	CASSLEGRGSYNSPLHF	TGTGCCAGCAGCTTGGAGGGGAGGGGATCCTATAATTCACCCCTCCACTTT
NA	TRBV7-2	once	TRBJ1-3	CASSSDYRQLFNSGNTIYF	TGTGCCAGCAGCTCCGATTATCGACAGCTATTTAACTCTGGAAACACCATATATTTT
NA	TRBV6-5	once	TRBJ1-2	CASSQQGRGYTF	TGTGCCAGCAGTCAACAGGGACGGGGCTACACCTTC
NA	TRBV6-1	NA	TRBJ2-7	CASPMAGADSYEQYF	TGTGCCAGCCCCATGGCAGGGGCCGACTCCTACGAGCAGTACTTC
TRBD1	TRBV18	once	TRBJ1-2	CASSRGTGGNYGYTF	TGTGCCAGCTCACGAGGGACAGGGGGAAACTATGGCTACACCTTC
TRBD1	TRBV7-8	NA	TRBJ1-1	CASSSRRGQGTEAFF	TGTGCCAGCAGCTCACGGAGGGGGCAAGGCACTGAAGCTTTCTTT
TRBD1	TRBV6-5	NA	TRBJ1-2	CASSQQGRGYTF	TGTGCCAGCAGTCAACAGGGGCGAGGCTACACCTTC
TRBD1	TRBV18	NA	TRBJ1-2	CASSPGQGAVGYTF	TGTGCCAGCTCACCCGGACAGGGGGCGGTTGGCTACACCTTC
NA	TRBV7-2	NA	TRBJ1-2	CASSLARDSIYGYTF	TGTGCCAGCAGCTTAGCACGGGACTCCATCTATGGCTACACCTTC
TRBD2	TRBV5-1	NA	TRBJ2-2	CASSLGAGGPNTGELFF	TGCGCCAGCAGCTTGGGAGCGGGGGGGCCGAACACCGGGGAGCTGTTTTTT
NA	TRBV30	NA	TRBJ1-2	CAWSMAGSPYGYTF	TGTGCCTGGAGTATGGCAGGGTCCCCTTATGGCTACACCTTC
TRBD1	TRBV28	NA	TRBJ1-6	CASSPAGTGVLTLHF	TGTGCCAGCAGTCCCGCCGGGACAGGGGTTCTAACCCTCCACTTT
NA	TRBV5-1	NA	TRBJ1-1	CASRPGGSTEAFF	TGCGCCAGCAGACCGGGAGGCTCCACTGAAGCTTTCTTT
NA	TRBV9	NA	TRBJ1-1	CASSVDPGHMNTEAFF	TGTGCCAGCAGCGTAGATCCAGGTCACATGAACACTGAAGCTTTCTTT
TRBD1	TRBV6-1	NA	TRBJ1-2	CASGTGTEDNYGYTF	TGTGCCAGCGGGACCGGGACAGAGGATAACTATGGCTACACCTTC
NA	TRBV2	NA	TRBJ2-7	CASSLQGWEQYF	TGTGCCAGCAGTTTACAGGGATGGGAGCAGTACTTC
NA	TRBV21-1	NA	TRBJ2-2	CASSKSRGNTGELFF	TGTGCCAGCAGCAAAAGTAGGGGTAACACCGGGGAGCTGTTTTTT
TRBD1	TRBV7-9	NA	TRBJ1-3	CASSLTGQTPGNTIYF	TGTGCCAGCAGCTTAACGGGACAGACCCCTGGAAACACCATATATTTT
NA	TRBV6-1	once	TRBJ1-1	CASSQGGGLNTEAFF	TGTGCCAGCAGTCAAGGGGGGGGGCTGAACACTGAAGCTTTCTTT